This T cell receptor (beta chain) was captured in a study of PD-1 blockade in classical Hodgkin lymphoma. Background on the study: On a schedule of every 2 weeks, patients received nivolumab 3 mg/kg intravenously.

TCRdb keeps only in-frame clones here, not all; method: immunoSEQ multiplex PCR. The profile covers about 97,000 clones, with over 80% appearing a single time and 12% taken by the ten largest. With no exception, relapse followed autologous stem cell transplantation in all patients, and brentuximab vedotin exposure varied. This clone was observed a few times. Between the trimmed V and J ends, which lost 10 bases and 0 bases, there was a span of 13 bases. CDR3 length equals 14 residues. Per the germline V gene, CDR1 is LNHDA and CDR2 is SQIVND (reference sequence). The sample was peripheral blood mononuclear cells (PBMCs), taken at baseline. This TCR came from a human donor with classical Hodgkin lymphoma. The chain couples TRBV19 to TRBJ1-5; no definite D call. The CDR3 loop is CATQDIYSNQPQHF. CDR3 nucleotide sequence: TGTGCCACCCAAGATATCTATAGCAATCAGCCCCAGCATTTT.